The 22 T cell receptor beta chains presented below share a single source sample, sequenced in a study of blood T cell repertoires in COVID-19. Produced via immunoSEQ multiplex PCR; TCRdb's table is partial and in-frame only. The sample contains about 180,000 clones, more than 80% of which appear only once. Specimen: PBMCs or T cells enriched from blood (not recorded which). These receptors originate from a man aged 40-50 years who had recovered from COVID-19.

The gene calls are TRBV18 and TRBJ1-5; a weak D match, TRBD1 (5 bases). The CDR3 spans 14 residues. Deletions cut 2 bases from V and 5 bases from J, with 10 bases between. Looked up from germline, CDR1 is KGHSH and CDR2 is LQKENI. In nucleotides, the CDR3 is TGTGCCAGCTCACCAGGGGGGGGAGATCAGCCCCAGCATTTT. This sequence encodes CASSPGGGDQPQHF.

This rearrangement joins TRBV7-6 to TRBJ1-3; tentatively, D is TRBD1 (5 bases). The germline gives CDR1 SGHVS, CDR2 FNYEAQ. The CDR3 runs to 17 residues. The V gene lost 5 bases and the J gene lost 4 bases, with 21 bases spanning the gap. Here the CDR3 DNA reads TGTGCCAGCAGCGGCATAGGGGCCCCGGATCTGGGAAACACCATATATTTT. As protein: CASSGIGAPDLGNTIYF.

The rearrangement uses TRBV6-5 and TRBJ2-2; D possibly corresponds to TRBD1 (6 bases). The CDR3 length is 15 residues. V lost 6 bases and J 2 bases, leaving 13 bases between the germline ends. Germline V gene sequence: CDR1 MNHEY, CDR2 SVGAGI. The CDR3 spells CASRIRGYNTGELFF. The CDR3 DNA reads TGTGCCAGCAGAATCAGGGGCTATAACACCGGGGAGCTGTTTTTT.

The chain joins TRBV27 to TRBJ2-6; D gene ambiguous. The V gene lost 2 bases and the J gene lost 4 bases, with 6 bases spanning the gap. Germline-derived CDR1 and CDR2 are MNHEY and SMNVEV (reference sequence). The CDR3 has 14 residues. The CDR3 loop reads CASSLEVGANVLTF. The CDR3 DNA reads TGTGCCAGCAGTTTAGAGGTCGGGGCCAACGTCCTGACTTTC.

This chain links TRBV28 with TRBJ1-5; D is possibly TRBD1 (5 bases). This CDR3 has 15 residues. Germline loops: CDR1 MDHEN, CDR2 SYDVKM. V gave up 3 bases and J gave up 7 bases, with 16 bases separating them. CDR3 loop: CASSLMVGGSQPQHF. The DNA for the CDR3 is TGTGCCAGCAGTTTGATGGTGGGGGGTTCCCAGCCCCAGCATTTT.

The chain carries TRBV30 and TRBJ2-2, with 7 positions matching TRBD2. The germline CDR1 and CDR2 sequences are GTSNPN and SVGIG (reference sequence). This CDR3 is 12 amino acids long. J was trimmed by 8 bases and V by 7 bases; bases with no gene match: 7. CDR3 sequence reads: CASIGRGGELFF. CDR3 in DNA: TGTGCCTCCATAGGGAGGGGAGGGGAGCTGTTTTTT. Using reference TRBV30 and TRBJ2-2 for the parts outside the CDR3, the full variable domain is SQTIHQWPATLVQPVGSPLSLECTVEGTSNPNLYWYRQAAGRGLQLLFYSVGIGQISSEVPQNLSASRPQDRQFILSSKKLLLSDSGFYLCASIGRGGELFFGEGSRLTVL.

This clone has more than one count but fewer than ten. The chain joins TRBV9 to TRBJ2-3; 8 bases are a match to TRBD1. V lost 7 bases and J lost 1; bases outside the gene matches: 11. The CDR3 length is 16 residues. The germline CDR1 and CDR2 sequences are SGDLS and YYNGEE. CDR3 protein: CASGGIQTGGTDTQYF. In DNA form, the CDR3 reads TGTGCCAGCGGGGGGATCCAGACAGGGGGCACAGATACGCAGTATTTT.

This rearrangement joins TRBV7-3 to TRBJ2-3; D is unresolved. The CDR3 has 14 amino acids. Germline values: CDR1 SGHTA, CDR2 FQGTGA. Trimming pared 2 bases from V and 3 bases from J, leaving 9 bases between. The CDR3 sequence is CASSLRPGTDTQYF. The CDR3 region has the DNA TGTGCCAGCAGCTTACGGCCCGGGACAGATACGCAGTATTTT.

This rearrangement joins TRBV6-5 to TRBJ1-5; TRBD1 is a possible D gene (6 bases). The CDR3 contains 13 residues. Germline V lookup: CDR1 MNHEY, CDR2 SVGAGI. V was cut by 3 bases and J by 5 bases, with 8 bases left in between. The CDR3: CASSYHRDQPQHF. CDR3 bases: TGTGCCAGCAGTTATCACAGGGATCAGCCCCAGCATTTT.

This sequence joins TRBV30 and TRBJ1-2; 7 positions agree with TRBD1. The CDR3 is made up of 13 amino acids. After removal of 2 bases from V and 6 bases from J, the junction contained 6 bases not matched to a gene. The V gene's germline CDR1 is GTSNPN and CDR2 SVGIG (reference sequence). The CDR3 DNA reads TGTGCCTGGAGTAACCCCGGGACAGATGGCTACACCTTC. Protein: CAWSNPGTDGYTF.

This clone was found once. The CDR3, as DNA: TGTGCCAGCAGCTTAAGGGGACAGATAGATGGCTACACCTTC. As protein: CASSLRGQIDGYTF. J is TRBJ1-2 and V is TRBV7-9, with TRBD1 matching over 7 bases. Germline V gene sequence: CDR1 SEHNR, CDR2 FQNEAQ (reference sequence). The ends lost 2 bases at V and 6 bases at J; junction bases unmatched: 6. The CDR3 is made up of 14 amino acids.

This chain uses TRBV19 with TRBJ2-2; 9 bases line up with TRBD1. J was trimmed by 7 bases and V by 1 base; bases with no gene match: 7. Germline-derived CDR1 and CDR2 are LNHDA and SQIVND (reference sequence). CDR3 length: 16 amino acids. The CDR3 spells CASSIVGGQGGGELFF. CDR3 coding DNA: TGTGCCAGTAGTATAGTAGGGGGACAGGGAGGCGGGGAGCTGTTTTTT.

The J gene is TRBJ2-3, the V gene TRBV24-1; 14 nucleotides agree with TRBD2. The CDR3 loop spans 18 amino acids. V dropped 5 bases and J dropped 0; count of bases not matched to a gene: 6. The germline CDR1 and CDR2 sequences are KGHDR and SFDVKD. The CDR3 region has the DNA TGTGCCACCAGTGCCTCAGGACTAGCGGGGGGTAGCACAGATACGCAGTATTTT. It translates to CATSASGLAGGSTDTQYF.

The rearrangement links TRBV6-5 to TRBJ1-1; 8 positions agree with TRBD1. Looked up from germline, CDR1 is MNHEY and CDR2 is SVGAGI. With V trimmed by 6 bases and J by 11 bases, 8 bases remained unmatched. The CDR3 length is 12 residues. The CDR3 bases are TGTGCCAGCAGGAAGACAGGGGAGGATGCTTTCTTT. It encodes CASRKTGEDAFF.

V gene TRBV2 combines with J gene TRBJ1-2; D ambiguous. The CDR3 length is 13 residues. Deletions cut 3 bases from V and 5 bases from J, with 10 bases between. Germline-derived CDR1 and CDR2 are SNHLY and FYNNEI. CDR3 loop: CASSDILRYGYTF. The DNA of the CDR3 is TGTGCCAGCAGTGATATACTGAGGTATGGCTACACCTTC. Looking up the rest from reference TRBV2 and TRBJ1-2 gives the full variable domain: EPEVTQTPSHQVTQMGQEVILRCVPISNHLYFYWYRQILGQKVEFLVSFYNNEISEKSEIFDDQFSVERPDGSNFTLKIRSTKLEDSAMYFCASSDILRYGYTFGSGTRLTVV.

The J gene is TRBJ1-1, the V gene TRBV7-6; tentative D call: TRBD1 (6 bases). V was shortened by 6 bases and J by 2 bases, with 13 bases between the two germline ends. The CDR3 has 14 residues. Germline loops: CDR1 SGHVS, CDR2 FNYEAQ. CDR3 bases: TGTGCCAGCAGACCGACAGGTTTCAACACTGAAGCTTTCTTT. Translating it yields CASRPTGFNTEAFF.

CDR3 protein: CASSLDTAGGYTF. As DNA, the CDR3 is TGTGCCAGCAGCTTAGATACAGCGGGTGGCTACACCTTC. This chain connects TRBV11-3 to TRBJ1-2; D remains ambiguous. The CDR3 extends over 13 amino acids. Deletions cut 0 bases from V and 7 bases from J, with 9 bases between. Germline CDR1 is SGHNT and CDR2 is YENEEA. The variable domain in full, completed from reference TRBV11-3 and TRBJ1-2, reads EAGVVQSPRYKIIEKKQPVAFWCNPISGHNTLYWYLQNLGQGPELLIRYENEEAVDDSQLPKDRFSAERLKGVDSTLKIQPAELGDSAVYLCASSLDTAGGYTFGSGTRLTVV.

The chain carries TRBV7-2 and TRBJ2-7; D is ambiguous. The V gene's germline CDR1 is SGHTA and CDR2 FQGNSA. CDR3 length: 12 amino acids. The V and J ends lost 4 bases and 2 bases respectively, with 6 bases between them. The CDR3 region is CASSSGTYEQYF. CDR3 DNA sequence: TGTGCCAGCAGCTCAGGAACCTACGAGCAGTACTTC. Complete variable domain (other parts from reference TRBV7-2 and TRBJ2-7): GAGVSQSPSNKVTEKGKDVELRCDPISGHTALYWYRQSLGQGLEFLIYFQGNSAPDKSGLPSDRFSAERTGGSVSTLTIQRTQQEDSAVYLCASSSGTYEQYFGPGTRLTVT.

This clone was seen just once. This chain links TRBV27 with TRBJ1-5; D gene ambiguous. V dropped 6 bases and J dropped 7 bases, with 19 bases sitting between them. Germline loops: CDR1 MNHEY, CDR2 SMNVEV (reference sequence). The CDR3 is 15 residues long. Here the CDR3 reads CASSLTSVYPQPQHF. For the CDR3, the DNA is TGTGCCAGCAGCCTCACTAGTGTGTATCCACAGCCCCAGCATTTT.

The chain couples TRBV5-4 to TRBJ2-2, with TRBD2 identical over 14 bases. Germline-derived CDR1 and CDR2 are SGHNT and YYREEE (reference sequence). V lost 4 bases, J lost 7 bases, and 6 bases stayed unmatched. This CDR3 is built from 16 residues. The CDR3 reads CASSPGLAGVNGELFF. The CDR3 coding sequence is TGTGCCAGCAGCCCGGGACTAGCGGGAGTAAACGGGGAGCTGTTTTTT.

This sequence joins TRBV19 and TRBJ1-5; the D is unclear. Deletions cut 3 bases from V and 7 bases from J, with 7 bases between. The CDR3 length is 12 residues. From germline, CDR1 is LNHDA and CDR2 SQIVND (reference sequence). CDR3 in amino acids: CASSMEDQPQHF. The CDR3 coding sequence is TGTGCCAGTAGTATGGAGGACCAGCCCCAGCATTTT.

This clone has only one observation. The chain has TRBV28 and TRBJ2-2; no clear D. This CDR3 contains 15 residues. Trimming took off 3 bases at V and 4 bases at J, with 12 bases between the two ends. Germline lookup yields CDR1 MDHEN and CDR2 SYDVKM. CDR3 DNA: TGTGCCAGCAGTTTTTCGGTTGCCTCCACCGGGGAGCTGTTTTTT. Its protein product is CASSFSVASTGELFF.